The clone carrying this T cell receptor beta chain was detected only a few times. Its target is unknown. Looked up from germline, CDR1 is LNHDA and CDR2 is SQIVND (reference sequence). The trim removed 6 bases at V and 5 bases at J, leaving 7 bases unmatched. The CDR3 consists of 14 residues. This sample is part of a study of cytomegalovirus exposure and HLA in healthy donors. Study-wide results and caveats: Analysis performed later showed TCR beta chains linked to HLA being more clonally expanded than equally common others. HLA restriction was apparent for most CMV-associated TCR beta chains in a later analysis.

Primers for the PCR totalled 60 Vbeta and 13 Jbeta. The table came from immunoSEQ multiplex PCR; TCRdb's copy has only in-frame clones and leaves some out. The data show 45,000 to 60,000 clones, 72% seen once. The V and J genes are TRBV19 and TRBJ1-5; 7 bases fit TRBD1. This TCR was sampled from a man aged 25-45 years in good health and CMV-seronegative. The sequenced sample was PBMCs. The DNA of the CDR3 is TGTGCCAGTAGAGAGGGGGCCCACGATCAGCCCCAGCATTTT. Its translation: CASREGAHDQPQHF.